These T cell receptor beta chains were read from a single sample in a study of radiotherapy plus CTLA-4 blockade in lung cancer. Profiled with immunoSEQ multiplex PCR; TCRdb holds only in-frame clones, not every one. The data contain more than 65,000 clones, around 83% of them singletons. Sequences were derived from peripheral blood, sampled from a patient treated with radiotherapy plus ipilimumab. These receptors were taken from a human donor with non-small cell lung cancer who had stable disease on radiotherapy plus ipilimumab. The CDR3 runs from the conserved cysteine through the conserved F or W. Fields, in order: D gene, V gene, clone size, J gene, CDR3 protein, CDR3 DNA. The D gene is left open where the match is weak. Rows give clone size only sometimes, using once, few, many, or a class for an expanded clone.

D gene: TRBD1
V gene: TRBV5-3
clone size: NA
J gene: TRBJ1-5
CDR3 protein: CARSQGQAPNQPQHF
CDR3 DNA: TGTGCCAGAAGCCAGGGACAGGCACCCAATCAGCCCCAGCATTTT

D gene: NA
V gene: TRBV6-5
clone size: NA
J gene: TRBJ1-2
CDR3 protein: CASSYSKGIYGYTF
CDR3 DNA: TGTGCCAGCAGTTACTCGAAAGGCATCTATGGCTACACCTTC

D gene: TRBD1
V gene: TRBV6-6
clone size: NA
J gene: TRBJ1-1
CDR3 protein: CASSFPGQGMMTEAFF
CDR3 DNA: TGTGCCAGCAGTTTCCCGGGACAGGGTATGATGACTGAAGCTTTCTTT

D gene: TRBD1
V gene: TRBV29-1
clone size: NA
J gene: TRBJ2-5
CDR3 protein: CSVEDGTGKETQYF
CDR3 DNA: TGCAGCGTTGAGGACGGGACAGGGAAAGAGACCCAGTACTTC

D gene: NA
V gene: TRBV11-2
clone size: once
J gene: TRBJ1-2
CDR3 protein: CASSLAAHLFLYGYTF
CDR3 DNA: TGTGCCAGCAGCTTAGCAGCTCACCTCTTCCTCTATGGCTACACCTTC

D gene: TRBD1
V gene: TRBV5-4
clone size: NA
J gene: TRBJ2-7
CDR3 protein: CASSSRDRGTYEQYF
CDR3 DNA: TGTGCCAGCAGCTCAAGGGACAGGGGAACCTACGAGCAGTACTTC

D gene: NA
V gene: TRBV28
clone size: NA
J gene: TRBJ1-1
CDR3 protein: CASWPTQGNTEAFF
CDR3 DNA: TGTGCCAGCTGGCCAACACAGGGAAACACTGAAGCTTTCTTT

D gene: TRBD1
V gene: TRBV7-2
clone size: NA
J gene: TRBJ1-2
CDR3 protein: CASRQTGEWGYTF
CDR3 DNA: TGTGCCAGCAGACAGACAGGGGAGTGGGGCTACACCTTC

D gene: TRBD1
V gene: TRBV6-1
clone size: NA
J gene: TRBJ1-5
CDR3 protein: CASSVAGQGSQPQHF
CDR3 DNA: TGTGCCAGCAGTGTCGCCGGACAGGGGAGTCAGCCCCAGCATTTT

D gene: NA
V gene: TRBV4-2
clone size: NA
J gene: TRBJ1-6
CDR3 protein: CASSQGLTGLPLHF
CDR3 DNA: TGTGCCAGCAGCCAAGGGTTAACAGGGTTGCCCCTCCACTTT

D gene: NA
V gene: TRBV7-9
clone size: NA
J gene: TRBJ2-1
CDR3 protein: CASSPGVATAYNEQFF
CDR3 DNA: TGTGCCAGCAGTCCCGGGGTAGCGACCGCCTACAATGAGCAGTTCTTC

D gene: NA
V gene: TRBV15
clone size: NA
J gene: TRBJ2-2
CDR3 protein: CATSVSLTGNTGELFF
CDR3 DNA: TGTGCCACCAGCGTCTCCTTGACAGGGAACACCGGGGAGCTGTTTTTT

D gene: NA
V gene: TRBV28
clone size: NA
J gene: TRBJ2-2
CDR3 protein: CASSPPGQAGAGELFF
CDR3 DNA: TGTGCCAGCAGTCCCCCGGGACAAGCCGGGGCCGGGGAGCTGTTTTTT

D gene: TRBD1
V gene: TRBV6-6
clone size: NA
J gene: TRBJ2-7
CDR3 protein: CASSRTGSDYEQYF
CDR3 DNA: TGTGCCAGCAGTAGGACAGGGTCAGACTACGAGCAGTACTTC

D gene: NA
V gene: TRBV2
clone size: NA
J gene: TRBJ2-2
CDR3 protein: CASSWDSSNTGELFF
CDR3 DNA: TGTGCCAGCAGCTGGGACTCGTCGAACACCGGGGAGCTGTTTTTT

D gene: TRBD1
V gene: TRBV18
clone size: NA
J gene: TRBJ1-1
CDR3 protein: CASSPRGTGGTVTEAFF
CDR3 DNA: TGTGCCAGCTCACCACGCGGCACAGGGGGTACGGTTACTGAAGCTTTCTTT

D gene: NA
V gene: TRBV5-1
clone size: NA
J gene: TRBJ2-5
CDR3 protein: CASSSPFGQIQETQYF
CDR3 DNA: TGCGCCAGCAGCTCCCCCTTTGGACAGATCCAAGAGACCCAGTACTTC

D gene: TRBD1
V gene: TRBV9
clone size: NA
J gene: TRBJ2-1
CDR3 protein: CASSNRDRGNNEQFF
CDR3 DNA: TGTGCCAGCAGCAACCGGGACAGGGGAAACAATGAGCAGTTCTTC

D gene: NA
V gene: TRBV4-1
clone size: NA
J gene: TRBJ2-6
CDR3 protein: CASSQAAASSGANVLTF
CDR3 DNA: TGCGCCAGCAGCCAAGCCGCTGCGAGCTCTGGGGCCAACGTCCTGACTTTC

D gene: TRBD2
V gene: TRBV11-2
clone size: NA
J gene: TRBJ2-3
CDR3 protein: CASSLVASGGSLDTQYF
CDR3 DNA: TGTGCCAGCAGCTTAGTGGCCAGCGGGGGGAGTTTGGATACGCAGTATTTT

D gene: TRBD1
V gene: TRBV7-3
clone size: once
J gene: TRBJ2-3
CDR3 protein: CASSFSDRFTDTQYF
CDR3 DNA: TGTGCCAGCAGCTTTTCGGACAGGTTCACAGATACGCAGTATTTT

D gene: NA
V gene: TRBV29-1
clone size: NA
J gene: TRBJ1-1
CDR3 protein: CSGFHGSPEAFF
CDR3 DNA: TGCAGCGGCTTCCATGGATCCCCTGAAGCTTTCTTT

D gene: NA
V gene: TRBV9
clone size: NA
J gene: TRBJ2-1
CDR3 protein: CASSVDEGGSYNEQFF
CDR3 DNA: TGTGCCAGCAGCGTAGATGAGGGGGGATCCTACAATGAGCAGTTCTTC

D gene: NA
V gene: TRBV7-2
clone size: NA
J gene: TRBJ2-2
CDR3 protein: CASSPVNTGELFF
CDR3 DNA: TGTGCCAGCAGTCCAGTGAACACCGGGGAGCTGTTTTTT

D gene: NA
V gene: TRBV9
clone size: NA
J gene: TRBJ2-2
CDR3 protein: CASSPTGFAGELFF
CDR3 DNA: TGTGCCAGCAGCCCGACGGGGTTCGCCGGGGAGCTGTTTTTT

D gene: NA
V gene: TRBV11-3
clone size: once
J gene: TRBJ2-5
CDR3 protein: CASSPGSGETQYF
CDR3 DNA: TGTGCCAGCAGCCCGGGTTCGGGAGAGACCCAGTACTTC

D gene: NA
V gene: TRBV2
clone size: NA
J gene: TRBJ2-2
CDR3 protein: CASQFGGDTGELFF
CDR3 DNA: TGTGCCAGCCAGTTCGGCGGGGACACCGGGGAGCTGTTTTTT

D gene: NA
V gene: TRBV2
clone size: NA
J gene: TRBJ1-2
CDR3 protein: CASSGRDVSYGYTF
CDR3 DNA: TGTGCCAGCAGTGGACGGGACGTCTCCTATGGCTACACCTTC

D gene: TRBD2
V gene: TRBV15
clone size: NA
J gene: TRBJ2-1
CDR3 protein: CATSGGLAGLNEQFF
CDR3 DNA: TGTGCCACCAGCGGGGGACTAGCGGGTCTAAATGAGCAGTTCTTC

D gene: NA
V gene: TRBV11-1
clone size: NA
J gene: TRBJ2-5
CDR3 protein: CASSSPLRGAETQYF
CDR3 DNA: TGTGCCAGCAGCTCACCGTTGAGGGGAGCGGAGACCCAGTACTTC

D gene: TRBD1
V gene: TRBV30
clone size: NA
J gene: TRBJ2-5
CDR3 protein: CAWSYKGQGYQETQYF
CDR3 DNA: TGTGCCTGGAGTTATAAGGGACAGGGGTACCAAGAGACCCAGTACTTC

D gene: TRBD2
V gene: TRBV9
clone size: NA
J gene: TRBJ2-2
CDR3 protein: CASSAPPGGLAGAGELFF
CDR3 DNA: TGTGCCAGCAGCGCCCCCCCCGGGGGACTAGCGGGAGCCGGGGAGCTGTTTTTT

D gene: TRBD2
V gene: TRBV9
clone size: NA
J gene: TRBJ2-1
CDR3 protein: CASSHPRGDSYNEQFF
CDR3 DNA: TGTGCCAGCAGCCATCCGCGGGGGGATTCCTACAATGAGCAGTTCTTC

D gene: NA
V gene: TRBV7-3
clone size: few
J gene: TRBJ1-4
CDR3 protein: CASSLTGKYNEKLFF
CDR3 DNA: TGTGCCAGCAGCTTAACCGGGAAATATAATGAAAAACTGTTTTTT

D gene: NA
V gene: TRBV2
clone size: NA
J gene: TRBJ1-2
CDR3 protein: CASSFPRRGYTF
CDR3 DNA: TGTGCCAGCAGTTTTCCAAGGAGAGGCTACACCTTC

D gene: NA
V gene: TRBV21-1
clone size: NA
J gene: TRBJ1-2
CDR3 protein: CASSAPQRGFYGYTF
CDR3 DNA: TGTGCCAGCAGCGCACCTCAAAGGGGGTTCTATGGCTACACCTTC

D gene: TRBD1
V gene: TRBV15
clone size: NA
J gene: TRBJ1-3
CDR3 protein: CATSRTPGQGELVYF
CDR3 DNA: TGTGCCACCAGCAGAACCCCGGGACAGGGAGAATTAGTATATTTT

D gene: TRBD1
V gene: TRBV10-1
clone size: NA
J gene: TRBJ2-1
CDR3 protein: CASSETGDSYNEQFF
CDR3 DNA: TGCGCCAGCAGTGAGACAGGGGACTCCTACAATGAGCAGTTCTTC

D gene: NA
V gene: TRBV7-8
clone size: NA
J gene: TRBJ1-1
CDR3 protein: CASSLSSNTEAFF
CDR3 DNA: TGTGCCAGCAGCTTATCATCTAACACTGAAGCTTTCTTT

D gene: TRBD1
V gene: TRBV7-8
clone size: NA
J gene: TRBJ2-7
CDR3 protein: CASSLEGQAYEQYF
CDR3 DNA: TGTGCCAGCAGCTTAGAGGGACAGGCCTACGAGCAGTACTTC

D gene: NA
V gene: TRBV11-3
clone size: NA
J gene: TRBJ2-3
CDR3 protein: CASSTRGFDTQYF
CDR3 DNA: TGTGCCAGCAGTACCCGGGGGTTTGATACGCAGTATTTT

D gene: NA
V gene: TRBV7-3
clone size: NA
J gene: TRBJ2-6
CDR3 protein: CASSLKGTPGANVLTF
CDR3 DNA: TGTGCCAGCAGCCTCAAAGGTACACCTGGGGCCAACGTCCTGACTTTC

D gene: TRBD1
V gene: TRBV30
clone size: NA
J gene: TRBJ1-5
CDR3 protein: CAWRQTGQGFRQPQHF
CDR3 DNA: TGTGCCTGGAGACAAACGGGACAGGGGTTTCGGCAGCCCCAGCATTTT

D gene: NA
V gene: TRBV6-5
clone size: NA
J gene: TRBJ2-1
CDR3 protein: CASRFGASYNEQFF
CDR3 DNA: TGTGCCAGCAGGTTCGGAGCCTCCTACAATGAGCAGTTCTTC

D gene: TRBD1
V gene: TRBV2
clone size: NA
J gene: TRBJ2-7
CDR3 protein: CASSRDRDAYEQYF
CDR3 DNA: TGTGCCAGCAGCCGGGACAGGGACGCCTACGAGCAGTACTTC

D gene: TRBD1
V gene: TRBV11-2
clone size: NA
J gene: TRBJ1-1
CDR3 protein: CASSLMLRTGVTEAFF
CDR3 DNA: TGTGCCAGCAGCTTAATGCTAAGGACAGGGGTCACTGAAGCTTTCTTT

D gene: NA
V gene: TRBV15
clone size: NA
J gene: TRBJ2-5
CDR3 protein: CATSTLTGNQETQYF
CDR3 DNA: TGTGCCACCAGCACCCTTACGGGAAACCAAGAGACCCAGTACTTC

D gene: NA
V gene: TRBV19
clone size: once
J gene: TRBJ2-1
CDR3 protein: CATRASEQFF
CDR3 DNA: TGTGCCACACGGGCCAGTGAGCAGTTCTTC

D gene: NA
V gene: TRBV20-1
clone size: once
J gene: TRBJ2-3
CDR3 protein: CSAIVLDTQYF
CDR3 DNA: TGCAGTGCTATTGTACTGGATACGCAGTATTTT

D gene: NA
V gene: TRBV9
clone size: NA
J gene: TRBJ2-4
CDR3 protein: CASSLWGTGLAKNIQYF
CDR3 DNA: TGTGCCAGCAGCCTATGGGGAACAGGACTAGCCAAAAACATTCAGTACTTC

D gene: TRBD1
V gene: TRBV30
clone size: NA
J gene: TRBJ1-4
CDR3 protein: CAWSVPHRGRTNEKLFF
CDR3 DNA: TGTGCCTGGAGTGTACCCCACAGGGGACGGACTAATGAAAAACTGTTTTTT

D gene: NA
V gene: TRBV29-1
clone size: NA
J gene: TRBJ2-2
CDR3 protein: CSVAQRNTGELFF
CDR3 DNA: TGCAGCGTTGCTCAGAGAAACACCGGGGAGCTGTTTTTT

D gene: TRBD1
V gene: TRBV18
clone size: NA
J gene: TRBJ1-5
CDR3 protein: CASSWDRGIYQPQHF
CDR3 DNA: TGTGCCAGCTCCTGGGACAGGGGAATTTATCAGCCCCAGCATTTT

D gene: NA
V gene: TRBV7-9
clone size: few
J gene: TRBJ2-1
CDR3 protein: CASSTGAYNEQFF
CDR3 DNA: TGTGCCAGCAGTACCGGGGCATACAATGAGCAGTTCTTC

D gene: NA
V gene: TRBV9
clone size: NA
J gene: TRBJ1-1
CDR3 protein: CASSVAADPYTEAFF
CDR3 DNA: TGTGCCAGCAGCGTAGCTGCGGACCCTTACACTGAAGCTTTCTTT

D gene: TRBD1
V gene: TRBV19
clone size: NA
J gene: TRBJ1-5
CDR3 protein: CASSIGDRQGQPQHF
CDR3 DNA: TGTGCCAGTAGTATAGGGGACAGACAAGGACAGCCCCAGCATTTT

D gene: TRBD1
V gene: TRBV28
clone size: NA
J gene: TRBJ1-2
CDR3 protein: CASSQGADYGYTF
CDR3 DNA: TGTGCCAGCAGTCAGGGGGCCGACTATGGCTACACCTTC

D gene: NA
V gene: TRBV6-1
clone size: NA
J gene: TRBJ2-2
CDR3 protein: CASKPRVDTGELFF
CDR3 DNA: TGTGCCAGCAAACCGCGGGTTGACACCGGGGAGCTGTTTTTT

D gene: TRBD1
V gene: TRBV19
clone size: NA
J gene: TRBJ2-2
CDR3 protein: CASSVPQGAIHTGELFF
CDR3 DNA: TGTGCCAGTAGTGTCCCACAGGGGGCGATTCACACCGGGGAGCTGTTTTTT

D gene: NA
V gene: TRBV25-1
clone size: NA
J gene: TRBJ1-4
CDR3 protein: CASSWEGGGEKLFF
CDR3 DNA: TGTGCCAGCAGCTGGGAGGGGGGAGGCGAAAAACTGTTTTTT